The 25 T cell receptor beta chains reported below all come from one sample, sequenced in a study of blood T cell repertoires in COVID-19. TCRdb's copy holds only in-frame clones and misses some; the assay was immunoSEQ multiplex PCR. This sample has about 150,000 clones, with around 80% found just once. What was sequenced was PBMCs or T cells enriched from blood (not recorded which). The source of these receptors is a woman aged 50 to 60 who had recovered from COVID-19.

The chain combines TRBV5-1 with TRBJ2-5; 12 bases are a match to TRBD2. V was pared by 3 bases and J by 7 bases, with 10 bases of the junction left unmatched. CDR1 is SGHRS and CDR2 is YFSETQ in the germline V gene. This CDR3 has 16 amino acids. The CDR3: CASSSLLAGGRGTQYF. DNA for the CDR3: TGCGCCAGCAGCTCCCTGCTAGCGGGGGGGCGCGGGACCCAGTACTTC.

In this sample, this clone turned up once. The chain carries TRBV6-2 or TRBV6-3 and TRBJ2-5; 7 nucleotides line up with TRBD2. The CDR3 runs 16 residues. V was clipped by 2 bases and J by 4 bases; unmatched bases: 10. The germline gives CDR1 MNHEY, CDR2 SVGEGT. The CDR3 DNA follows: TGTGCCAGCAGTTACCGGGGGGTTCGTACCGTAGAGACCCAGTACTTC. Protein: CASSYRGVRTVETQYF.

This clone came up once. The chain has TRBV24-1 and TRBJ2-7; D call uncertain. Germline V gene sequence: CDR1 KGHDR, CDR2 SFDVKD. The germline V and J ends were trimmed by 5 bases and 2 bases, with 12 bases remaining between them. The CDR3 contains 14 residues. CDR3 coding DNA: TGTGCCACCAGTGCGGAACAGCCCCCCTACGAGCAGTACTTC. Protein sequence: CATSAEQPPYEQYF.

The V and J genes are TRBV5-1 and TRBJ2-7; possibly TRBD2 for D (5 bases). The CDR3 is 14 amino acids. Trimming removed 2 bases from V and 0 bases from J, with 9 bases in between. Germline lookup yields CDR1 SGHRS and CDR2 YFSETQ. The CDR3 reads CASSFEGSSYEQYF. CDR3 DNA sequence: TGCGCCAGCAGCTTTGAGGGAAGCTCCTACGAGCAGTACTTC.

This clone was recorded once. V usage is TRBV5-5 and J usage is TRBJ2-1; 12 bases agree with TRBD2. Germline V gives CDR1 SGHKS, CDR2 YYEKEE (reference sequence). Trimming at V came to 0 bases and at J to 11 bases, leaving 12 bases not matched to a gene. The CDR3 is 17 amino acids. In DNA, the CDR3 is TGTGCCAGCAGCTTGGGATCCTCTCTAGCGGGGGGGAGGAAGCAGTTCTTC. Residues: CASSLGSSLAGGRKQFF.

The rearrangement joins TRBV15 to TRBJ2-2; D might be TRBD2 (6 bases). V was clipped by 0 bases and J by 5 bases, with 7 bases between them. CDR1 is LNHNV, CDR2 YYDKDF, per germline (reference sequence). CDR3 size: 14 residues. The CDR3 nucleotides read TGTGCCACCAGCAGAGATGGAGGGACCGGGGAGCTGTTTTTT. This sequence encodes CATSRDGGTGELFF.

The chain couples TRBV13 to TRBJ1-6; 8 nucleotides agree with TRBD1. Germline trimming cut 10 bases from V and 9 bases from J; bases unmatched to any gene: 5. Germline V gene lookup returns CDR1 PRHDT and CDR2 FYEKMQ (reference sequence). The CDR3 covers 12 residues. The CDR3 DNA reads TGTGCCATAATGGACAGGGTTTCACCCCTCCACTTT. Translated: CAIMDRVSPLHF.

V gene TRBV4-1 combines with J gene TRBJ1-4; the D is unclear. From germline, CDR1 is MGHRA and CDR2 YSYEKL. Trimming removed 0 bases at V and 3 bases at J, with 17 bases between. This CDR3 is built from 18 residues. The CDR3 region has the DNA TGCGCCAGCAGCCAAGATTCCCTCGAGAACCACTCTAATGAAAAACTGTTTTTT. Protein sequence: CASSQDSLENHSNEKLFF.

This clone has at least ten counts. The sample has other DNA sequences that encode this CDR3 too. The chain has TRBV7-9 and TRBJ2-1, with TRBD2 matching 9 bases. The CDR3 totals 16 residues. Trimming removed 2 bases from V and 2 bases from J; junction bases left unmatched: 4. The germline V gene encodes CDR1 SEHNR and CDR2 FQNEAQ (reference sequence). CDR3: CASSLSLAGTYNEQFF. The CDR3, as DNA: TGTGCCAGCAGCTTAAGCCTAGCGGGGACCTACAATGAGCAGTTCTTC.

The J gene is TRBJ2-4, the V gene TRBV11-2; 11 nucleotides match TRBD1. The length of the CDR3 is 16 residues. Germline values: CDR1 SGHAT, CDR2 FQNNGV. Trimming cost V 1 base and J 5 bases; bases outside gene matches: 4. The CDR3 region is CASSLGGQGAQNIQYF. CDR3 bases: TGTGCCAGCAGCTTAGGCGGACAGGGGGCTCAAAACATTCAGTACTTC.

This chain uses TRBV5-5 with TRBJ2-1; D is perhaps TRBD1 (5 bases). The CDR3 is 17 residues long. CDR1 and CDR2 (germline): SGHKS, YYEKEE (reference sequence). V shed 0 bases and J shed 4 bases, with 17 bases lying between them. CDR3 region: CASSLAIVTATYNEQFF. The CDR3 nucleotides are TGTGCCAGCAGCTTGGCCATCGTGACAGCTACGTACAATGAGCAGTTCTTC.

This chain uses TRBV28 with TRBJ1-2, with 9 bases identical to TRBD1. The germline V gene has CDR1 MDHEN and CDR2 SYDVKM. V was clipped by 4 bases and J by 3 bases; unmatched bases: 9. The CDR3 loop spans 16 amino acids. The CDR3 DNA reads TGTGCCAGCAGTTCATCCGGGACAGGGAAGGACTATGGCTACACCTTC. Residues: CASSSSGTGKDYGYTF.

The chain carries TRBV5-6 and TRBJ2-5; D remains unclear. CDR3 length equals 14 residues. Germline CDR1 reads SGHDT; CDR2 reads YYEEEE. V was trimmed by 4 bases and J by 5 bases, leaving 15 bases between them. The CDR3 nucleotides read TGTGCCAGCAGCGGTTCGGTGGTGATGGAGACCCAGTACTTC. Translation gives CASSGSVVMETQYF. Based on the CDR3 plus reference TRBV5-6 and TRBJ2-5, the full variable domain is DAGVTQSPTHLIKTRGQQVTLRCSPKSGHDTVSWYQQALGQGPQFIFQYYEEEERQRGNFPDRFSGHQFPNYSSELNVNALLLGDSALYLCASSGSVVMETQYFGPGTRLLVL.

The V gene is TRBV18, the J gene TRBJ1-1; no reliable D call. The V gene's germline CDR1 is KGHSH and CDR2 LQKENI. V lost 3 bases to trimming and J lost 1 base, with 9 bases between them. The CDR3 covers 14 residues. The CDR3 protein is CASSPFQENTEAFF. Written as DNA, the CDR3 is TGTGCCAGCTCACCCTTCCAGGAGAACACTGAAGCTTTCTTT.

V is TRBV20-1 and J is TRBJ2-1; D is possibly TRBD1 (5 bases). This CDR3 is 10 amino acids long. Trimming left V 4 bases short and J 7 bases short, with 5 bases between. The germline gives CDR1 DFQATT, CDR2 SNEGSKA (reference sequence). Here the CDR3 DNA reads TGCAGTGCTACAGGGAATGAGCAGTTCTTC. Its translation is CSATGNEQFF.

The rearrangement uses TRBV20-1 and TRBJ1-2; TRBD1 agrees at 7 bases. The CDR3 has 11 amino acids. J was trimmed by 8 bases and V by 8 bases; bases with no gene match: 8. Germline V CDR1 and CDR2: DFQATT, SNEGSKA (reference sequence). Here the CDR3 DNA reads TGCAGTACAAGACAGGGTGGGGGCTACACCTTC. This translates into CSTRQGGGYTF.

This clone was recorded only once. The V and J genes are TRBV7-6 and TRBJ2-7; 7 nucleotides agree with TRBD1. Per germline, CDR1 SGHVS and CDR2 FNYEAQ. This CDR3 has 14 amino acids. Trimming cost V 1 base and J 6 bases; bases outside gene matches: 6. This CDR3 is CASSLDGDRAEQYF. DNA of the CDR3: TGTGCCAGCAGCTTAGACGGCGACAGGGCCGAGCAGTACTTC.

The genes are TRBV10-3 and TRBJ2-3, with 16 positions matching TRBD2. Germline CDR1 and CDR2: ENHRY and SYGVKD. V lost 5 bases to trimming and J lost 3 bases; unmatched junction nucleotides: 14. CDR3 length equals 20 residues. The CDR3, as DNA: TGTGCCATCAGTCCACGCTCCGGGACTAGCGGGGGGGCAGGTACAGATACGCAGTATTTT. Its translation is CAISPRSGTSGGAGTDTQYF.

The chain uses TRBV4-2 and TRBJ1-3, with D possibly being TRBD1 (5 bases). The CDR3 covers 17 residues. The ends were cut back, 2 bases at V and 0 bases at J, with 14 bases in the middle. Germline CDR1 LGHNA, CDR2 YNFKEQ. CDR3: CASSQTGNRVSGNTIYF. CDR3 coding DNA: TGTGCCAGCAGCCAAACAGGAAACCGAGTCTCTGGAAACACCATATATTTT.

This clone was picked up one time. CDR3 DNA sequence: TGTGCCATCAGTGAGTCGTTTTCAGGGGGCAGTTCACCCCTCCACTTT. Translated, it gives CAISESFSGGSSPLHF. The chain recombines TRBV10-3 with TRBJ1-6; 8 positions match TRBD1. CDR1 is ENHRY, CDR2 SYGVKD, per germline. CDR3 length equals 16 residues. Trimming cost V 0 bases and J 9 bases; bases outside gene matches: 7.

The genes are TRBV7-8 and TRBJ2-7; possibly TRBD1 for D (6 bases). The CDR3 sequence is 13 residues long. The V gene's germline CDR1 is SGHVS and CDR2 FQNEAQ. The germline V and J ends were trimmed by 2 bases and 4 bases, with 9 bases remaining between them. The CDR3 loop reads CASSLNRAYEQYV. In DNA form, the CDR3 reads TGTGCCAGCAGCTTAAACAGGGCTTACGAGCAGTACGTC.

The rearrangement links TRBV28 to TRBJ2-7; maybe TRBD1 (6 bases). Trimming took 5 bases from V and 1 from J, leaving 12 bases between them. Germline V CDR1 and CDR2: MDHEN, SYDVKM. The CDR3 is made up of 14 amino acids. Written as DNA, the CDR3 is TGTGCCAGCAGTAAAAGCAGGGGATCCTACGAGCAGTACGTC. It is translated as CASSKSRGSYEQYV.

This chain joins TRBV28 and TRBJ2-3, with D possibly TRBD2 on 6 matching bases. V was clipped by 2 bases and J by 6 bases, with 6 bases between them. The CDR3 has 12 residues. Germline lookup yields CDR1 MDHEN and CDR2 SYDVKM. In nucleotides, the CDR3 is TGTGCCAGCAGTTTAGGGGGGGATACGCAGTATTTT. This encodes CASSLGGDTQYF.

The chain employs TRBV5-8 and TRBJ1-5; TRBD1 might be the D (6 bases). Per the germline V gene, CDR1 is SGHTS and CDR2 is YDEGEE. Trimming left V 2 bases short and J 1 base short, with 10 bases between. The CDR3 has 15 residues. The CDR3 DNA reads as TGTGCCAGCAGCTTAGGGGGATCAAGCAATCAGCCCCAGCATTTT. Residues: CASSLGGSSNQPQHF. Together with reference TRBV5-8 and TRBJ1-5, the CDR3 gives the full variable domain: EAGVTQSPTHLIKTRGQQATLRCSPISGHTSVYWYQQALGLGLQFLLWYDEGEERNRGNFPPRFSGRQFPNYSSELNVNALELEDSALYLCASSLGGSSNQPQHFGDGTRLSIL.

This chain joins TRBV6-5 and TRBJ1-5; D uncertain. This CDR3 spans 14 amino acids. CDR1 is MNHEY, CDR2 SVGAGI, per germline. Trimming shortened V by 6 bases and J by 2 bases, and 11 bases separated the two germline ends. The CDR3 spells CASSSPEGNQPQHF. For the CDR3, the DNA is TGTGCCAGCAGCTCTCCAGAGGGCAATCAGCCCCAGCATTTT.